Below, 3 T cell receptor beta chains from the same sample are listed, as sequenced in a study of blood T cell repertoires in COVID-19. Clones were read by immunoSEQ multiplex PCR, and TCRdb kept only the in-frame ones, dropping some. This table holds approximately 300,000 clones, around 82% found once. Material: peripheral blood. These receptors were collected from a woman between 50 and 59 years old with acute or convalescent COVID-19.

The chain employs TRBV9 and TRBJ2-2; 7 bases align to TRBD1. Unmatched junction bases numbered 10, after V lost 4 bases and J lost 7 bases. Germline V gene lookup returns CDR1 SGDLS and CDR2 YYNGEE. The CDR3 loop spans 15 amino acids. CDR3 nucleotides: TGTGCCAGCAGCTCTCGACAGGGTTACGGCGGGGAGCTGTTTTTT. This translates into CASSSRQGYGGELFF. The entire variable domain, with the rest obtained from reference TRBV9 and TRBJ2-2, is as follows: DSGVTQTPKHLITATGQRVTLRCSPRSGDLSVYWYQQSLDQGLQFLIQYYNGEERAKGNILERFSAQQFPDLHSELNLSSLELGDSALYFCASSSRQGYGGELFFGEGSRLTVL.

The CDR3 loop is CSGESGARGETQYF. The DNA for the CDR3 is TGCAGTGGGGAATCAGGGGCCAGGGGGGAGACCCAGTACTTC. The chain uses TRBV29-1 and TRBJ2-5, with 7 bases that match TRBD1. The CDR3 spans 14 residues. Germline V gene sequence: CDR1 SQVTM, CDR2 ANQGSEA.

DNA of the CDR3: TGCGCCAGCAGCTTGCCTCTAGCGGGGGTCGCCACAGATACGCAGTATTTT. Protein: CASSLPLAGVATDTQYF. The chain is built from TRBV5-1 and TRBJ2-3, with 10 bases matching TRBD2. V shed 1 base and J 2 bases; nucleotides not matched to a gene: 7. The CDR3 totals 17 residues. CDR1 is SGHRS and CDR2 is YFSETQ in the germline V gene.